The T cell receptor (beta chain) under discussion was sequenced for a study of cytomegalovirus exposure and HLA in healthy donors. Study-wide background: An earlier analysis found roughly 110 million unique TCR beta sequences from roughly 170 million T cells. Study-wide points: It was shown in a later analysis that HLA-associated TCR beta chains were more clonally expanded than other, equally common chains. About 150 TCR beta chains were listed as cytomegalovirus-associated. Immune exposure information available was restricted to CMV serostatus.

The ends were cut back, 7 bases at V and 3 bases at J, with 14 bases in the middle. The germline CDR1 and CDR2 sequences are SGHDT and YYEEEE. The CDR3 covers 13 residues. This clone has a single count. What it binds is not known. Use of 60 Vbeta and 13 Jbeta primers characterized the PCR. Generated by immunoSEQ multiplex PCR, the TCRdb table keeps only in-frame clones and is missing some. The repertoire holds under 250,000 clones, with roughly 80% as singletons. The sequenced sample was PBMCs. This sequence originates from a young woman in good health and CMV-seronegative. V is TRBV5-6 and J is TRBJ2-7; D ambiguous. The CDR3 DNA is TGTGCCAGCCATACCGCGTCCAACTACGAGCAGTACTTC. It specifies CASHTASNYEQYF. The whole variable domain, remainder taken from reference TRBV5-6 and TRBJ2-7, is DAGVTQSPTHLIKTRGQQVTLRCSPKSGHDTVSWYQQALGQGPQFIFQYYEEEERQRGNFPDRFSGHQFPNYSSELNVNALLLGDSALYLCASHTASNYEQYFGPGTRLTVT.